What follows is one T cell receptor beta chain and its context. The entry originates in a study of blood T cell repertoires in COVID-19. V dropped 2 bases and J dropped 4; count of bases not matched to a gene: 5. The germline V gene has CDR1 SGHKS and CDR2 YYEKEE (reference sequence). The CDR3 is 16 amino acids. TCRdb keeps only in-frame clones here, not all; method: immunoSEQ multiplex PCR. The sample has 200,000 to 250,000 clones, about 87% seen once; the top ten hold about a tenth. The source of this sequence is a man between 18 and 29 years old with acute COVID-19. Material for sequencing was PBMCs or T cells enriched from blood (not recorded which). This chain uses TRBV5-5 with TRBJ2-1, with 11 bases matching TRBD2. CDR3 sequence (DNA): TGTGCCAGCAGCTTAGGGCTAGCGGGAGGTTACAATGAGCAGTTCTTC. Translated: CASSLGLAGGYNEQFF.